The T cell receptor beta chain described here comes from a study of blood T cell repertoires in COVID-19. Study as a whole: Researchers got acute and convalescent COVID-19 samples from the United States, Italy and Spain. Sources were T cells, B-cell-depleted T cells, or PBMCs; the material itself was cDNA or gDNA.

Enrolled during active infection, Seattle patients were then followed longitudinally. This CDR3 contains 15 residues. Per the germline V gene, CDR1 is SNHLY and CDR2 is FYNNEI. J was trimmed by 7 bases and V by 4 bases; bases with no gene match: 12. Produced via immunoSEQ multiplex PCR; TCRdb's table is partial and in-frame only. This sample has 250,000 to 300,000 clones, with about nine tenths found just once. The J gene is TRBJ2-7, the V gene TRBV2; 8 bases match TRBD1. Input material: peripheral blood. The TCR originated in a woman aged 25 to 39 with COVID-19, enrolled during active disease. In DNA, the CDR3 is TGTGCCAGCAGTGGTGCAGGGGGCAGGGCCGGAGAGCAGTACTTC. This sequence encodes CASSGAGGRAGEQYF.